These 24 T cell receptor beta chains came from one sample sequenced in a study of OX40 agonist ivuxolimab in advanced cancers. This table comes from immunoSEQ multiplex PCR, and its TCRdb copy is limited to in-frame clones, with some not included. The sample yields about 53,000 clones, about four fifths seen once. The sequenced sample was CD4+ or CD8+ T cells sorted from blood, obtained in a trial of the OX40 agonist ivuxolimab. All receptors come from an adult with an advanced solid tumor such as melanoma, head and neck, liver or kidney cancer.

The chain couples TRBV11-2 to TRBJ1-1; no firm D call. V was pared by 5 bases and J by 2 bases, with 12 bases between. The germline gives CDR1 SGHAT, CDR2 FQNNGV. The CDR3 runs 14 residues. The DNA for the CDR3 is TGTGCCAGCAGCCCCCACCACAGAAACACTGAAGCTTTCTTT. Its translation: CASSPHHRNTEAFF.

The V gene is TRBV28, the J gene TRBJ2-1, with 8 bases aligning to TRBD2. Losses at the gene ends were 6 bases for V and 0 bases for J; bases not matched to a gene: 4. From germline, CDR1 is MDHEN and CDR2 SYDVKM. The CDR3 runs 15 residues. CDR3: CASSPLAASYNEQFF. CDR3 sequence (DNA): TGTGCCAGCAGCCCACTAGCGGCCTCCTACAATGAGCAGTTCTTC.

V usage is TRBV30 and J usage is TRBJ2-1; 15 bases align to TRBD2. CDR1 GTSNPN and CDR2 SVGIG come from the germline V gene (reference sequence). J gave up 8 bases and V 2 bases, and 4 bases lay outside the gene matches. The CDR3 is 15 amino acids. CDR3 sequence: CAWSPGLAGGYEQFF. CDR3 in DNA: TGTGCCTGGAGTCCCGGACTAGCGGGAGGGTATGAGCAGTTCTTC. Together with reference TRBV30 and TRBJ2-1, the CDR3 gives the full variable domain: SQTIHQWPATLVQPVGSPLSLECTVEGTSNPNLYWYRQAAGRGLQLLFYSVGIGQISSEVPQNLSASRPQDRQFILSSKKLLLSDSGFYLCAWSPGLAGGYEQFFGPGTRLTVL.

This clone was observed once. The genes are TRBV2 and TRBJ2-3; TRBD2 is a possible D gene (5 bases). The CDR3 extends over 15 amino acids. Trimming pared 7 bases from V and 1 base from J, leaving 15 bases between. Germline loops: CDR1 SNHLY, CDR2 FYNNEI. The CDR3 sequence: CASTKPVGGTDTQYF. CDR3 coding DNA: TGTGCCAGCACCAAACCGGTGGGAGGCACAGATACGCAGTATTTT.

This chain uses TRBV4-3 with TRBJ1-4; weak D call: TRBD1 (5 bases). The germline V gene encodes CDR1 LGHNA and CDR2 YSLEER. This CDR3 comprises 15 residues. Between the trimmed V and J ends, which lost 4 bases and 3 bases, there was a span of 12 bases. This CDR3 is CASSRARGPNEKLFF. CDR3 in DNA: TGCGCCAGCAGCCGCGCCCGGGGCCCTAATGAAAAACTGTTTTTT.

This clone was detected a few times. The CDR3 sequence is CASSVGKRGNQPQHF. CDR3 sequence (DNA): TGTGCCAGTAGTGTCGGGAAGAGGGGCAATCAGCCCCAGCATTTT. This chain uses TRBV19 with TRBJ1-5, with no clear D. Germline V gene data show CDR1 as LNHDA and CDR2 as SQIVND (reference sequence). The CDR3 totals 15 residues. V lost 5 bases and J lost 2, with 13 bases in between.

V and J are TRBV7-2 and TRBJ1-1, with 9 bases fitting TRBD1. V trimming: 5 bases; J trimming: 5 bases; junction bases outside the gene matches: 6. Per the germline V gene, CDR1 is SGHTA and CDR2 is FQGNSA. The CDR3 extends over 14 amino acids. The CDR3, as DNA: TGTGCCAGCAGCAAGGACAGGGGAGGGACTGAAGCTTTCTTT. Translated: CASSKDRGGTEAFF.

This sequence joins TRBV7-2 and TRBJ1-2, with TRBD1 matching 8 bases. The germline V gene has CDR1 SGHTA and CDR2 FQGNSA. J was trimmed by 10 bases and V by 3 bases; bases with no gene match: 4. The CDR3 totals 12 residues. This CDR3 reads CASSLGQDLYTF. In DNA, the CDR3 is TGTGCCAGCAGCTTGGGACAGGACCTCTACACCTTC.

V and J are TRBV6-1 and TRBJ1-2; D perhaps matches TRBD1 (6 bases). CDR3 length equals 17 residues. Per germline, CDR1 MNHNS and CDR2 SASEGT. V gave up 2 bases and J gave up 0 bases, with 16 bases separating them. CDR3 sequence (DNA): TGTGCCAGCAGTGAAAGTGGCCCGACAGGCCCTAACTATGGCTACACCTTC. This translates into CASSESGPTGPNYGYTF.

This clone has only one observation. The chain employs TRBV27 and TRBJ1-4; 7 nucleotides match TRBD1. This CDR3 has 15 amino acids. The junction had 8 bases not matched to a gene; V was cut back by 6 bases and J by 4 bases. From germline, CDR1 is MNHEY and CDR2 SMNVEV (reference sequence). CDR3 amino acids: CASRKGTVGNEKLFF. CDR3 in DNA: TGTGCCAGCAGGAAAGGGACAGTGGGTAATGAAAAACTGTTTTTT.

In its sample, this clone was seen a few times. The CDR3 protein is CASSPGLLRREVRDEQYF. Written as DNA, the CDR3 is TGCGCCAGCAGCCCTGGCCTCCTCAGGCGGGAGGTTAGGGACGAGCAGTACTTC. The rearrangement joins TRBV4-1 to TRBJ2-7, with TRBD2 matching over 8 bases. V shed 4 bases and J 5 bases; nucleotides not matched to a gene: 19. From germline, CDR1 is MGHRA and CDR2 YSYEKL. The length of the CDR3 is 18 residues.

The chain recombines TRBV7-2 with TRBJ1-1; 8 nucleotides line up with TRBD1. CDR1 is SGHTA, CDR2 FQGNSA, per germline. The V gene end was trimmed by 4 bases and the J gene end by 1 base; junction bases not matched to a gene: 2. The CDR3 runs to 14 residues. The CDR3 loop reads CASSWGQANTEAFF. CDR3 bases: TGTGCCAGCAGCTGGGGACAGGCGAACACTGAAGCTTTCTTT.

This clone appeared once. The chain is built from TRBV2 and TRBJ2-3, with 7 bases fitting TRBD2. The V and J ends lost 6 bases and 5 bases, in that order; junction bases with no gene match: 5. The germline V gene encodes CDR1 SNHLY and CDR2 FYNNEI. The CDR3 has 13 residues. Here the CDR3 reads CASRERDLDTQYF. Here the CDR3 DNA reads TGTGCCAGCAGGGAGCGGGATTTAGATACGCAGTATTTT. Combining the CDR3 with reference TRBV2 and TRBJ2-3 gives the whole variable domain EPEVTQTPSHQVTQMGQEVILRCVPISNHLYFYWYRQILGQKVEFLVSFYNNEISEKSEIFDDQFSVERPDGSNFTLKIRSTKLEDSAMYFCASRERDLDTQYFGPGTRLTVL.

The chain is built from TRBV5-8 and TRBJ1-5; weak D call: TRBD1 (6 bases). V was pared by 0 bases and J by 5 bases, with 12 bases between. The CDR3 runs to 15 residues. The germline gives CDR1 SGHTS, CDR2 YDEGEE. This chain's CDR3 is CASSLAGVGHQPQHF. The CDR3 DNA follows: TGTGCCAGCAGCTTGGCAGGGGTCGGCCATCAGCCCCAGCATTTT.

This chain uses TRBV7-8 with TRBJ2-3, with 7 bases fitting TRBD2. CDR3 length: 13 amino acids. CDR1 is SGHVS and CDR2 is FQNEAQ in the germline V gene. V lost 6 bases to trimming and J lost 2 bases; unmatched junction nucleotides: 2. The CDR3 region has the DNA TGTGCCAGCAGGACTAGCTCCACAGATACGCAGTATTTT. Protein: CASRTSSTDTQYF. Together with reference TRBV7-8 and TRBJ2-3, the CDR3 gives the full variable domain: GAGVSQSPRYKVAKRGQDVALRCDPISGHVSLFWYQQALGQGPEFLTYFQNEAQLDKSGLPSDRFFAERPEGSVSTLKIQRTQQEDSAVYLCASRTSSTDTQYFGPGTRLTVL.

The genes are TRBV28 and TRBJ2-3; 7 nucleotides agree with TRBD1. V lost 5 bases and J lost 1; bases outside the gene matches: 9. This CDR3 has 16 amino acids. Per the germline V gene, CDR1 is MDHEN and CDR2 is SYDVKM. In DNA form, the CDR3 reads TGTGCCAGCAGTCCACAGGGGCCTCTCCGCACAGATACGCAGTATTTT. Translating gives CASSPQGPLRTDTQYF.

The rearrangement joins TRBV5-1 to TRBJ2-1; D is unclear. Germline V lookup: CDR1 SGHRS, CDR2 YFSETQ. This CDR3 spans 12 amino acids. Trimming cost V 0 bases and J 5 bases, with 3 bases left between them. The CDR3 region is CASSLGDNEQFF. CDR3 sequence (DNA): TGCGCCAGCAGCTTGGGTGACAATGAGCAGTTCTTC.

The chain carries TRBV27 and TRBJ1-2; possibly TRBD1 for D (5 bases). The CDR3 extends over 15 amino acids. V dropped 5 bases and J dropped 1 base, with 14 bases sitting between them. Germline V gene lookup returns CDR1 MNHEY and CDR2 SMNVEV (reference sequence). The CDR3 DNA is TGTGCCAGCAGTCCCACCTCAGGGCGTAACTATGGCTACACCTTC. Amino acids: CASSPTSGRNYGYTF.

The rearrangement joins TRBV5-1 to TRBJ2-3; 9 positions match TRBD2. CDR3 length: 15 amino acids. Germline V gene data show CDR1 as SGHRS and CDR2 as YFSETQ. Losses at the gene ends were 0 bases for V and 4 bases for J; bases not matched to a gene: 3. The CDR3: CASSLEASGADTQYF. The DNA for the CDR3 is TGCGCCAGCAGCTTGGAGGCTAGCGGGGCAGATACGCAGTATTTT.

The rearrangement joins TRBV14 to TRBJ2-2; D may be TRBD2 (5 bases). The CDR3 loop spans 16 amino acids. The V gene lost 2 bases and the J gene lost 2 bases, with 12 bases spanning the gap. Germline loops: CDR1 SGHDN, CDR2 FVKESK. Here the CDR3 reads CASSQRQRLNTGELFF. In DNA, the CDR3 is TGTGCCAGCAGCCAACGGCAGCGGCTTAACACCGGGGAGCTGTTTTTT.

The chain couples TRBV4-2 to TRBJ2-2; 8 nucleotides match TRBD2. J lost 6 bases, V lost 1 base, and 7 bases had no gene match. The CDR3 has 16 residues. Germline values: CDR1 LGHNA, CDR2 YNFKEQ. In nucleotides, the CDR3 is TGTGCCAGCAGCCAAGGGTATGGTAGCGGGGCCGGGGAGCTGTTTTTT. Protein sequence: CASSQGYGSGAGELFF.

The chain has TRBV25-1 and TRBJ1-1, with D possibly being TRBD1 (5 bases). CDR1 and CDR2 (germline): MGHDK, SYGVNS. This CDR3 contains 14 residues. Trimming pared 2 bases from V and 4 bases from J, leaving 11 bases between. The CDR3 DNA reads TGTGCCAGCAGTGAAGGGGGTGGACTCACTGAAGCTTTCTTT. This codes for CASSEGGGLTEAFF. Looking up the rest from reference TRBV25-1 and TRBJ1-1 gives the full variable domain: EADIYQTPRYLVIGTGKKITLECSQTMGHDKMYWYQQDPGMELHLIHYSYGVNSTEKGDLSSESTVSRIRTEHFPLTLESARPSHTSQYLCASSEGGGLTEAFFGQGTRLTVV.

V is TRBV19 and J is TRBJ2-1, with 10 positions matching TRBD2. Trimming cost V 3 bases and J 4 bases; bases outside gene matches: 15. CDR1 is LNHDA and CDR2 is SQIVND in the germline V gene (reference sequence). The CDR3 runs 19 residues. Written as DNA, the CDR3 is TGTGCCAGTAGTATCTCAGCGGGGGGGTCCTTGAGATATTACAATGAGCAGTTCTTC. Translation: CASSISAGGSLRYYNEQFF.

CDR3 region: CASSIDGRYNEQFF. The CDR3 nucleotides read TGTGCCAGTAGTATAGATGGACGATACAATGAGCAGTTCTTC. This chain links TRBV19 with TRBJ2-1, with D unclear. The CDR3 runs 14 residues. Germline loops: CDR1 LNHDA, CDR2 SQIVND (reference sequence). Trimming shortened V by 0 bases and J by 4 bases, and 7 bases separated the two germline ends. Using reference TRBV19 and TRBJ2-1 for the parts outside the CDR3, the full variable domain is DGGITQSPKYLFRKEGQNVTLSCEQNLNHDAMYWYRQDPGQGLRLIYYSQIVNDFQKGDIAEGYSVSREKKESFPLTVTSAQKNPTAFYLCASSIDGRYNEQFFGPGTRLTVL.